Following are 8 T cell receptor beta chains from one sample sequenced in a study of cytomegalovirus exposure and HLA in healthy donors. Measured with immunoSEQ multiplex PCR; TCRdb has only the in-frame clones, and not every one. The table lists about 260,000 clones, about nine tenths of them singletons. Sequencing input: PBMCs. These receptors were taken from a young woman in good health and CMV-seronegative.

The gene calls are TRBV5-1 and TRBJ1-1, with D unresolved. Trimming removed 3 bases from V and 0 bases from J, with 6 bases in between. CDR1 is SGHRS and CDR2 is YFSETQ in the germline V gene. This CDR3 has 13 residues. The CDR3 nucleotides read TGCGCCAGCAGCTCCCGCATGAACACTGAAGCTTTCTTT. Translation: CASSSRMNTEAFF.

J is TRBJ2-7 and V is TRBV7-2, with unresolved D. Germline values: CDR1 SGHTA, CDR2 FQGNSA. The V end was cut by 5 bases, the J end by 3 bases, with 5 bases between. The CDR3 sequence is 11 residues long. The DNA for the CDR3 is TGTGCCAGCAGCCCGAGCTACGAGCAGTACTTC. Protein sequence: CASSPSYEQYF.

This clone was observed a few times. V usage is TRBV2 and J usage is TRBJ2-5; TRBD2 agrees at 8 bases. The germline V gene encodes CDR1 SNHLY and CDR2 FYNNEI. With V trimmed by 6 bases and J by 4 bases, 7 bases remained unmatched. The CDR3 has 14 amino acids. The CDR3 loop reads CASSRTGLGETQYF. CDR3 in DNA: TGTGCCAGCAGCCGCACGGGACTAGGAGAGACCCAGTACTTC.

This clone was detected a few times. The CDR3 here is CASSLAGDPDEQYF. The CDR3 DNA follows: TGTGCCAGCAGCTTAGCGGGGGATCCGGACGAGCAGTACTTC. The chain combines TRBV7-9 with TRBJ2-7; D could derive from TRBD1 or TRBD2 (5 bases each). The V gene lost 0 bases and the J gene lost 5 bases, with 11 bases spanning the gap. CDR3 length: 14 amino acids. Germline loops: CDR1 SEHNR, CDR2 FQNEAQ (reference sequence).

The rearrangement links TRBV27 to TRBJ1-1, with 8 nucleotides matching TRBD1. Germline V gene data show CDR1 as MNHEY and CDR2 as SMNVEV (reference sequence). V shed 5 bases, J shed 4 bases, and the junction held 12 bases outside the gene matches. The CDR3 runs 16 residues. CDR3: CASSPWGQAKSTEAFF. The CDR3, as DNA: TGTGCCAGCAGTCCTTGGGGACAGGCTAAAAGCACTGAAGCTTTCTTT.

The J gene is TRBJ1-4, the V gene TRBV2; 8 positions agree with TRBD1. Trimming cost V 4 bases and J 5 bases; bases outside gene matches: 6. CDR3 length: 15 amino acids. Germline values: CDR1 SNHLY, CDR2 FYNNEI. The CDR3 coding sequence is TGTGCCAGCAGTGCGGGCGACAGGGGAAATGAAAAACTGTTTTTT. It specifies CASSAGDRGNEKLFF. The full variable domain, in which reference TRBV2 and TRBJ1-4 provide the parts outside the CDR3, is EPEVTQTPSHQVTQMGQEVILRCVPISNHLYFYWYRQILGQKVEFLVSFYNNEISEKSEIFDDQFSVERPDGSNFTLKIRSTKLEDSAMYFCASSAGDRGNEKLFFGSGTQLSVL.

The sample holds one count of this clone. At one boundary the junction diverges from the germline segment, which might be a read error. The chain has TRBV5-6 and TRBJ2-7, with D perhaps TRBD2 (5 bases). The CDR3 contains 14 residues. Looked up from germline, CDR1 is SGHDT and CDR2 is YYEEEE. CDR3 sequence reads: CASSLGTSSSEQYF. CDR3 DNA: TGTGCCAGCAGCTTGGGTACTAGTTCCTCCGAGCAGTACTTC.

CDR3 residues: CASANRPGWETQYF. CDR3 sequence (DNA): TGTGCCAGTGCAAACAGACCGGGCTGGGAGACCCAGTACTTC. The chain combines TRBV27 with TRBJ2-5; D remains unclear. This CDR3 is 14 amino acids long. V was cut by 9 bases and J by 5 bases, with 19 bases left in between. CDR1 is MNHEY and CDR2 is SMNVEV in the germline V gene (reference sequence).